A selection of T cell receptor beta chains follows, all from one sample in a study of Tregs in tolerant kidney transplant recipients. Clones were sequenced by immunoSEQ multiplex PCR, and TCRdb holds only the in-frame ones, with some missing. The table lists some 69,000 clones, roughly 84% of them singletons. Source material: CD4+ T cells from blood. These receptor sequences come from a human donor in good health. Each CDR3 is given with its conserved first and last residue. Rows may omit the clone size; those that give it use once, few, many or a size class.

j_call v_call clone_size cdr3_aa
TRBJ2-5 TRBV5-1 . CASSRGQGGKETQYF
TRBJ1-2 TRBV6-5 . CASSLEGVEAYGYTF
TRBJ2-7 TRBV10-3 . CAISEGFSPYEQYF
TRBJ2-3 TRBV6-1 . CASSPLGTPTDTQYF
TRBJ2-7 TRBV14 few CASRPSVGASKQYF
TRBJ2-3 TRBV5-1 . CASSLEFGTSGRESTDTQYF
TRBJ2-3 TRBV30 few CAWSALDTQYF
TRBJ1-1 TRBV20-1 few CSARMNTEAFF
TRBJ2-2 TRBV19 . CASTGRGELFF
TRBJ2-3 TRBV18 . CASSVDSPDTQYF
TRBJ2-2 TRBV9 . CASSVVSQGPGELFF
TRBJ2-7 TRBV4-1 . CASSQDSLTYEQYF
TRBJ2-2 TRBV5-1 . CASSLGQGNTGELFF
TRBJ2-6 TRBV7-8 . CASSFTSGGASGANVLTF